A single sample gave rise to the 20 T cell receptor beta chains below, sequenced in a study of blood T cells in healthy people across ages. With a J-beta primer mix and a sample-barcoded 5' primer, a second PCR ran roughly 6 to 11 cycles. One entry per CDR3 protein results from TCRdb running MiXCR on the 5' RACE reads. The sample includes over 1.5 million distinct CDR3 sequences, just under 50% of them seen just once. Sequencing was carried out using blood. Every receptor here comes from a middle-aged woman in good health.

This chain uses TRBV6-5 with TRBJ1-1, with a weak D call TRBD1 (6 bases). The V gene lost 4 bases and the J gene lost 6 bases, with 15 bases spanning the gap. The V gene's germline CDR1 is MNHEY and CDR2 SVGAGI. This CDR3 comprises 14 residues. DNA for the CDR3: TGTGCCAGCAGTTTGCCAGGGGAGGCTGCTGAAGCTTTCTTT. It translates to CASSLPGEAAEAFF.

The chain recombines TRBV4-3 with TRBJ1-1; the match to TRBD1 covers 7 bases. The CDR3 sequence is 16 residues long. The V gene's germline CDR1 is LGHNA and CDR2 YSLEER. Trimming took 3 bases from V and 2 from J; bases not matched to a gene: 9. This chain's CDR3 is CASSQALTGINTEAFF. Here the CDR3 DNA reads TGCGCCAGCAGCCAGGCCTTGACAGGGATAAACACTGAAGCTTTCTTT.

The chain employs TRBV20-1 and TRBJ1-4, with TRBD1 matching 9 bases. Per germline, CDR1 DFQATT and CDR2 SNEGSKA (reference sequence). CDR3 length equals 14 residues. The ends lost 6 bases at V and 5 bases at J; junction bases unmatched: 7. CDR3 sequence: CSAEPDRGNEKLFF. CDR3 coding DNA: TGCAGTGCGGAACCGGACAGGGGCAATGAAAAACTGTTTTTT.

This clonotype was counted a few times. V usage is TRBV20-1 and J usage is TRBJ2-3; no reliable D call. Per the germline V gene, CDR1 is DFQATT and CDR2 is SNEGSKA (reference sequence). The V gene lost 1 base and the J gene lost 0 bases, with 11 bases spanning the gap. This CDR3 contains 15 residues. Here the CDR3 reads CSARGTEPSTDTQYF. In DNA, the CDR3 is TGCAGTGCTAGAGGGACGGAACCTAGCACAGATACGCAGTATTTT.

There are a few counts of this clonotype. The rearrangement links TRBV4-3 to TRBJ2-5, with TRBD1 as a possible D gene (6 bases). The CDR3 extends over 14 amino acids. V gave up 1 base and J gave up 5 bases, with 11 bases separating them. Germline V CDR1 and CDR2: LGHNA, YSLEER. The CDR3 is CASSQGYRGETQYF. CDR3 sequence (DNA): TGCGCCAGCAGCCAAGGGTATAGGGGGGAGACCCAGTACTTC.

The chain links TRBV7-8 to TRBJ2-1, with 14 bases aligning to TRBD2. The V gene's germline CDR1 is SGHVS and CDR2 FQNEAQ. Trimming cost V 1 base and J 9 bases; bases outside gene matches: 11. The CDR3 consists of 18 residues. CDR3 sequence: CASSLVPAGLAGGIEQFF. CDR3 sequence (DNA): TGTGCCAGCAGCTTAGTGCCGGCCGGACTAGCGGGGGGTATTGAGCAGTTCTTC.

The rearrangement uses TRBV4-1 and TRBJ2-7; D not certain. The CDR3 consists of 15 residues. Looked up from germline, CDR1 is MGHRA and CDR2 is YSYEKL. Trimming shortened V by 1 base and J by 7 bases, and 17 bases separated the two germline ends. CDR3 residues: CASSQGLQIYNEQYF. The DNA for the CDR3 is TGCGCCAGCAGCCAAGGACTCCAGATCTACAATGAGCAGTACTTC.

The chain uses TRBV7-3 and TRBJ2-6; D uncertain. CDR1 SGHTA and CDR2 FQGTGA come from the germline V gene. Trimming removed 3 bases at V and 2 bases at J, with 8 bases between. The CDR3 spans 15 residues. CDR3 amino acids: CASSLYRTGANVLTF. CDR3 DNA: TGTGCCAGCAGCTTGTACCGGACTGGGGCCAACGTCCTGACTTTC.

The gene calls are TRBV20-1 and TRBJ2-3; unclear D gene. V was cut by 3 bases and J by 0 bases, with 7 bases left in between. The CDR3 is 13 amino acids. The germline CDR1 and CDR2 sequences are DFQATT and SNEGSKA (reference sequence). CDR3 amino acids: CSARDVSTDTQYF. For the CDR3, the DNA is TGCAGTGCTAGGGACGTGAGCACAGATACGCAGTATTTT.

This clonotype has just a few counts. The J gene is TRBJ2-1, the V gene TRBV20-1; 11 bases are a match to TRBD2. The CDR3 length is 13 residues. CDR1 is DFQATT and CDR2 is SNEGSKA in the germline V gene (reference sequence). Trimming at V came to 6 bases and at J to 5 bases, leaving 3 bases not matched to a gene. CDR3 DNA: TGCAGTGCGGGACTAGCGGTCGACAATGAGCAGTTCTTC. Its protein is CSAGLAVDNEQFF.

This clonotype occurred a few times. The genes are TRBV4-1 and TRBJ2-5; 7 bases agree with TRBD1. V was pared by 1 base and J by 5 bases, with 1 base of the junction left unmatched. CDR1 is MGHRA, CDR2 YSYEKL, per germline. This CDR3 spans 13 amino acids. CDR3 sequence reads: CASSQATGETQYF. CDR3 bases: TGCGCCAGCAGCCAAGCGACAGGGGAGACCCAGTACTTC.

The gene calls are TRBV6-2 or TRBV6-3 and TRBJ2-7, with 7 bases that match TRBD1. The CDR3 runs 14 residues. Germline CDR1 and CDR2: MNHEY and SVGEGT. J gave up 4 bases and V 5 bases, and 8 bases lay outside the gene matches. The chain's CDR3 is CASSRHTGDYEQYF. Here the CDR3 DNA reads TGTGCCAGCAGTCGCCACACAGGGGATTACGAGCAGTACTTC.

The chain employs TRBV5-1 and TRBJ2-3; possibly TRBD1 or TRBD2 for D (5 bases each). Germline V gene data show CDR1 as SGHRS and CDR2 as YFSETQ. With 6 bases removed from V and 3 bases from J, the gap between germline ends came to 14 bases. The CDR3 loop spans 14 amino acids. The CDR3 here is CASKLEAGTDTQYF. The CDR3 DNA reads TGCGCCAGCAAATTGGAGGCAGGGACAGATACGCAGTATTTT.

The V and J genes are TRBV6-5 and TRBJ2-3, with TRBD2 matching over 8 bases. The junction had 7 bases not matched to a gene; V was cut back by 6 bases and J by 2 bases. CDR1 and CDR2 (germline): MNHEY, SVGAGI. The CDR3 is made up of 15 amino acids. CDR3 amino acids: CASSPVAGITDTQYF. CDR3 in DNA: TGTGCCAGCAGCCCAGTAGCGGGGATCACAGATACGCAGTATTTT.

V gene TRBV20-1 combines with J gene TRBJ2-3; 8 bases fit TRBD2. Germline V lookup: CDR1 DFQATT, CDR2 SNEGSKA (reference sequence). CDR3 size: 15 residues. Germline trimming cut 5 bases from V and 0 bases from J; bases unmatched to any gene: 7. The CDR3: CSAGSPSGSTDTQYF. In DNA form, the CDR3 reads TGCAGTGCTGGCAGTCCTAGCGGGAGCACAGATACGCAGTATTTT.

V usage is TRBV5-7 and J usage is TRBJ2-3; no definite D call. TRBV5-7 is an open reading frame, and its role is uncertain. V lost 0 bases, J lost 4 bases, and 12 bases lay in between. The CDR3 is 15 amino acids. CDR3 protein: CASSLDQRRPDTQYF. CDR3 coding DNA: TGTGCCAGCAGCTTGGACCAGAGGCGGCCAGATACGCAGTATTTT.

This chain uses TRBV5-6 with TRBJ2-7; perhaps TRBD2 as D (6 bases). The germline CDR1 and CDR2 sequences are SGHDT and YYEEEE. The CDR3 totals 15 residues. Between the trimmed V and J ends, which lost 4 bases and 6 bases, there was a span of 20 bases. CDR3 DNA: TGTGCCAGCAGCCAGAGACTAGGGCCCTCGGCCGAGCAGTACTTC. This codes for CASSQRLGPSAEQYF.

CDR3 DNA sequence: TGTGCCAGCAGCCAAGTGACAGCCCGCGGCTACACCTTC. It encodes CASSQVTARGYTF. The chain carries TRBV14 and TRBJ1-2; possibly TRBD1 for D (5 bases). The CDR3 length is 13 residues. Germline V CDR1 and CDR2: SGHDN, FVKESK. V dropped 1 base and J dropped 8 bases, with 11 bases sitting between them.

J is TRBJ1-2 and V is TRBV2; D not resolved. The CDR3 spans 11 residues. V gave up 7 bases and J gave up 6 bases, with 9 bases separating them. Germline CDR1 is SNHLY and CDR2 is FYNNEI. The CDR3 loop reads CASTRENGYTF. In DNA, the CDR3 is TGTGCCAGCACCCGGGAGAATGGCTACACCTTC.

This chain joins TRBV14 and TRBJ2-1; 12 nucleotides align to TRBD2. In germline, CDR1 is SGHDN, CDR2 FVKESK. J lost 5 bases, V lost 6 bases, and 11 bases had no gene match. The CDR3 sequence is 17 residues long. This chain's CDR3 is CASRPTSGGPTDNEQFF. The CDR3 nucleotides are TGTGCCAGCAGGCCGACTAGCGGGGGCCCGACTGACAATGAGCAGTTCTTC. Full variable domain (rest looked up from reference TRBV14 and TRBJ2-1): EAGVTQFPSHSVIEKGQTVTLRCDPISGHDNLYWYRRVMGKEIKFLLHFVKESKQDESGMPNNRFLAERTGGTYSTLKVQPAELEDSGVYFCASRPTSGGPTDNEQFFGPGTRLTVL.